These 13 T cell receptor beta chains came from one sample sequenced in a study of shared clonotypes between healthy human individuals. The table came from immunoSEQ multiplex PCR; TCRdb's copy has only in-frame clones and leaves some out. Counted here are about 1 million clones, approximately 80% occurring once; the ten biggest clones make up under 0.65%. Sequencing used memory CD4+ T cells from PBMCs. Subset defined: CD45RA-negative fraction. These receptors originate from a man aged 18 to 29 in good health. Some clones in this sample may be carry-over from other donors' samples.

V usage is TRBV4-2 and J usage is TRBJ2-7; D might be TRBD1 (6 bases). Germline V gives CDR1 LGHNA, CDR2 YNFKEQ. The CDR3 runs 14 residues. V was shortened by 4 bases and J by 2 bases, with 12 bases between the two germline ends. The CDR3 DNA reads as TGTGCCAGCAGCCCCTCCGGACAGACCTACGAGCAGTACTTC. This encodes CASSPSGQTYEQYF.

As DNA, the CDR3 is TGTGCCAGCAGCTTAGCGGGACTCTGGGAGACCCAGTACTTC. Translated: CASSLAGLWETQYF. The rearrangement links TRBV7-8 to TRBJ2-5; TRBD2 is a possible D gene (6 bases). V gave up 0 bases and J gave up 5 bases, with 10 bases separating them. The CDR3 sequence is 14 residues long. CDR1 is SGHVS, CDR2 FQNEAQ, per germline.

The chain links TRBV5-1 to TRBJ2-7; D possibly corresponds to TRBD2 (5 bases). CDR1 SGHRS and CDR2 YFSETQ come from the germline V gene. Trimming removed 0 bases at V and 0 bases at J, with 13 bases between. The CDR3 runs 16 residues. CDR3 residues: CASSLGASYSSYEQYF. The DNA of the CDR3 is TGCGCCAGCAGCTTGGGGGCTAGCTACAGCTCCTACGAGCAGTACTTC.

Comment on this clone: A much larger clone lies a single base off, so this may be a read error. The chain uses TRBV15 and TRBJ1-4, with D unclear. The germline CDR1 and CDR2 sequences are LNHNV and YYDKDF (reference sequence). V dropped 0 bases and J dropped 4 bases, with 3 bases sitting between them. The CDR3 runs to 13 residues. This CDR3 is CATSRDSNEKLFF. The CDR3 DNA sequence: TGTGCCACCAGCAGAGACAGTAATGAAAAACTGTTTTTT.

The genes are TRBV7-9 and TRBJ1-3; 9 nucleotides align to TRBD1. The J segment lost 6 bases and the V segment lost 4 bases, leaving 10 bases of the junction unmatched. From germline, CDR1 is SEHNR and CDR2 FQNEAQ (reference sequence). This CDR3 has 16 amino acids. The CDR3 nucleotides read TGTGCCAGCAGCTCCGTCCCGGGACAGGGTGAAAACACCATATATTTT. Protein: CASSSVPGQGENTIYF.

The chain employs TRBV28 and TRBJ2-1; 9 nucleotides agree with TRBD2. J was trimmed by 9 bases and V by 6 bases; bases with no gene match: 12. Germline V CDR1 and CDR2: MDHEN, SYDVKM. The CDR3 is made up of 15 amino acids. Here the CDR3 DNA reads TGTGCCAGCAGCAAGGGACTAGCCATGCCGGCTGAGCAGTTCTTC. Translated: CASSKGLAMPAEQFF.

The chain has TRBV5-1 and TRBJ2-3, with 8 bases that match TRBD2. The J segment lost 1 base and the V segment lost 7 bases, leaving 5 bases of the junction unmatched. The CDR3 extends over 14 amino acids. Germline V gives CDR1 SGHRS, CDR2 YFSETQ. CDR3 coding DNA: TGCGCCAGCGTCCCTAGCGGGCGCACAGATACGCAGTATTTT. Protein: CASVPSGRTDTQYF.

The rearrangement joins TRBV5-1 to TRBJ1-1; D is unclear. V gave up 7 bases and J gave up 2 bases, with 9 bases separating them. Germline loops: CDR1 SGHRS, CDR2 YFSETQ. CDR3 length: 12 residues. CDR3 coding DNA: TGCGCCAGCGGAAACCCTAACACTGAAGCTTTCTTT. Translating it yields CASGNPNTEAFF. Based on the CDR3 plus reference TRBV5-1 and TRBJ1-1, the full variable domain is KAGVTQTPRYLIKTRGQQVTLSCSPISGHRSVSWYQQTPGQGLQFLFEYFSETQRNKGNFPGRFSGRQFSNSRSEMNVSTLELGDSALYLCASGNPNTEAFFGQGTRLTVV.

The chain employs TRBV11-2 and TRBJ1-1; TRBD1 is a possible D gene (5 bases). Germline V lookup: CDR1 SGHAT, CDR2 FQNNGV. The CDR3 extends over 16 amino acids. Trimming stripped 5 bases from V and 1 base from J, with 17 bases between. This CDR3 is CASSPGYRQRNTEAFF. The DNA for the CDR3 is TGTGCCAGCAGCCCAGGCTACAGACAGAGGAACACTGAAGCTTTCTTT.

The rearrangement uses TRBV6-6 and TRBJ2-5, with D perhaps assigned TRBD1 or TRBD2 (5 bases each). There are 14 residues in the CDR3. Germline V gene sequence: CDR1 MNHNY, CDR2 SVGAGI (reference sequence). The ends were cut back, 5 bases at V and 5 bases at J, with 15 bases in the middle. The CDR3 DNA is TGTGCCAGCAGTACGGGGCGGGCAGGGGAGACCCAGTACTTC. Its translation: CASSTGRAGETQYF.

The V call is TRBV6-6, the J call TRBJ1-5, with unresolved D. V shed 2 bases and J shed 6 bases, with 8 bases lying between them. There are 13 residues in the CDR3. The germline CDR1 and CDR2 sequences are MNHNY and SVGAGI (reference sequence). DNA for the CDR3: TGTGCCAGCAGTTACCGAGACCTTCAGCCCCAGCATTTT. Its protein product is CASSYRDLQPQHF.

The sample holds a few counts of this clone. Given a much more abundant clone one base away, this may be a read error. The gene calls are TRBV29-1 and TRBJ1-1; D is uncertain. The CDR3 length is 11 residues. Germline lookup yields CDR1 SQVTM and CDR2 ANQGSEA. V was shortened by 4 bases and J by 1 base, with 4 bases between the two germline ends. In DNA form, the CDR3 reads TGCAGCGTTGCCAGGAACACTGAAGCTTTCTTT. Its protein is CSVARNTEAFF.

The count of this clone is one. The chain carries TRBV4-1 and TRBJ2-2, with 9 positions matching TRBD2. This CDR3 comprises 20 residues. The V segment lost 2 bases and the J segment 1 base; nucleotides outside the gene matches: 14. The germline V gene has CDR1 MGHRA and CDR2 YSYEKL. CDR3 bases: TGCGCCAGCAGCCAAAAGGGAGGGCAGGGACTAGCTGTGAACACCGGGGAGCTGTTTTTT. This sequence encodes CASSQKGGQGLAVNTGELFF.